A selection of T cell receptor beta chains follows, all from one sample in a study. A single record per CDR3 protein comes from TCRdb applying MiXCR to the RT-PCR reads. The sample shows about 680,000 distinct CDR3 sequences, 12% to 15% of them seen only once. The material sequenced was memory CD4+ T cells from blood. The receptors shown here come from a female donor in good health, serving as a healthy control. CDR3s include the opening cysteine and the closing phenylalanine or tryptophan. The order of the fields is J gene, D gene, V gene, clone size, CDR3 DNA, CDR3 protein. D genes are given only for firm matches. Clone size appears in some rows only: once, few, many, or a class for an expanded clone.

TRBJ2-7,-,TRBV20-1,few,TGCAGTGCTAGGGATGACTTGTCCTACGAGCAGTACTTC,CSARDDLSYEQYF
TRBJ2-1,TRBD2,TRBV20-1,-,TGCAGTGCTCCAAACTTCGGACTAGCGGGGTACAATGAGCAGTTCTTC,CSAPNFGLAGYNEQFF
TRBJ2-3,-,TRBV7-3,few,TGTGCCAGCAGCCCTACCCTGCCATCGGATACGCAGTATTTT,CASSPTLPSDTQYF
TRBJ1-4,-,TRBV20-1,-,TGCAGTGCTAGAGATTCAGCTAATAAAAAACTGTTTTTT,CSARDSANKKLFF
TRBJ2-7,-,TRBV5-1,many,TGCGCCAGCAGCTTGGGGGCAGGTGGGCGCTACGAGCAGTACTTC,CASSLGAGGRYEQYF
TRBJ2-7,TRBD1,TRBV7-2,few,TGTGCCAGCAGCTGGGGACAGGGGCCCTACGAGCAGTACTTC,CASSWGQGPYEQYF
TRBJ1-1,-,TRBV20-1,-,TGCAGTGCACAGATCAGGGGAATGAACACTGAAGCTTTCTTT,CSAQIRGMNTEAFF
TRBJ1-1,-,TRBV6-2/TRBV6-3,-,TGTGCCAGCAGTTATTTGAGGAGTGAAGCTTTCTTT,CASSYLRSEAFF
TRBJ2-2,-,TRBV9,-,TGTGCCAGCAGCGGTAACAGGGCGTCCACCGGGGAGCTGTTTTTT,CASSGNRASTGELFF
TRBJ2-1,-,TRBV7-7,-,TGTGCCAGCAGCTTAGAGGTTGAGGATGAGCAGTTCTTC,CASSLEVEDEQFF
TRBJ2-3,-,TRBV20-1,-,TGCAGTGGGGCAGGACAGGATACGCAGTATTTT,CSGAGQDTQYF
TRBJ2-7,-,TRBV12-3/TRBV12-4,many,TGTGCCAGCAGTAGAGACTTTGGTTTGGTTTACGAGCAGTACTTC,CASSRDFGLVYEQYF
TRBJ2-5,-,TRBV11-2,-,TGTGCCAGCAGCATGACTAGACAAGAGACCCAGTACTTC,CASSMTRQETQYF
TRBJ1-1,-,TRBV28,few,TGTGCCAGCAGCCAGGGGCTATTTGCAGCTTTCTTT,CASSQGLFAAFF
TRBJ2-3,-,TRBV24-1,-,TGTGCCACCAAGGGCAACACAGATACGCAGTATTTT,CATKGNTDTQYF